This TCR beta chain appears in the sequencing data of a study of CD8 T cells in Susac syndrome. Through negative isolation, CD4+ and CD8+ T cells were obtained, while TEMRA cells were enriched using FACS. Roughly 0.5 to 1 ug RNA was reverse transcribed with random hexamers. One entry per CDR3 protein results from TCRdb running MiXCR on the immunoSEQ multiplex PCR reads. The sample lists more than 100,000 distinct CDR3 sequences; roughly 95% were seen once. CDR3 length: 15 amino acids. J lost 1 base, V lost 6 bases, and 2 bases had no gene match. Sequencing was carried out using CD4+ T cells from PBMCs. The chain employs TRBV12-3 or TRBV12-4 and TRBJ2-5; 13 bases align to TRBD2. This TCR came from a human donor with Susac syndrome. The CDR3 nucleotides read TGTGCCAGCAGGACTAGCGGGAGGACCCAAGAGACCCAGTACTTC. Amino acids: CASRTSGRTQETQYF.